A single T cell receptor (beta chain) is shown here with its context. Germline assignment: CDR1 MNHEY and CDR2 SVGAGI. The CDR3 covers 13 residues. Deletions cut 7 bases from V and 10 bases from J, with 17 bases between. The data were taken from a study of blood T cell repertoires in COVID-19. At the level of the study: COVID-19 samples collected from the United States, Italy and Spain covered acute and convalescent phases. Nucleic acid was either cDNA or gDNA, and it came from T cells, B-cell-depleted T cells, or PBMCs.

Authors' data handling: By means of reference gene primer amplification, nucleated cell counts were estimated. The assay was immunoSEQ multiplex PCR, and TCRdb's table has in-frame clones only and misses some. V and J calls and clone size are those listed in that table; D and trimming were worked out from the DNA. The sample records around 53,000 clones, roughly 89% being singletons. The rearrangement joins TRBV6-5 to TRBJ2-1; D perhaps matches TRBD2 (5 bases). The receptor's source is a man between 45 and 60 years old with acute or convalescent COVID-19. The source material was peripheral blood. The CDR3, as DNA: TGTGCCAGCACCGGAAGGGAGAAAGGGGAGCAGTTCTTC. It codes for CASTGREKGEQFF.